The rows below give T cell receptor beta chains drawn from one sample of a study of T-cell memory formation after mild COVID-19. Using its own MiXCR run on the 5' RACE reads, TCRdb lists one record per CDR3 protein. The sample consists of approximately 260,000 distinct CDR3 sequences, roughly 15% of them appearing once. The sample taken for sequencing was PBMCs or a T cell subset sorted from them (not recorded which). These receptors all stem from a man aged 18 to 30 who had mild COVID-19 (a few samples of this study predate the infection). Cell type and time point are not known. CDR3s include the opening cysteine and the closing phenylalanine or tryptophan. A D gene is named only where the DNA matches it firmly. Clone size is given for some rows only: seen once, a few or many times, or a class if the clone is expanded.

j_call: TRBJ1-1
clone_size: many
d_call: NA
v_call: TRBV20-1
cdr3_aa: CSARDPSRNTEAFF
cdr3_nt: TGCAGTGCTAGAGATCCGAGTAGGAACACTGAAGCTTTCTTT

j_call: TRBJ2-4
clone_size: NA
d_call: NA
v_call: TRBV29-1
cdr3_aa: CSVGTGGNIQYF
cdr3_nt: TGCAGCGTTGGGACGGGTGGAAACATTCAGTACTTC

j_call: TRBJ2-3
clone_size: NA
d_call: NA
v_call: TRBV6-2/TRBV6-3
cdr3_aa: CASSTPWAKGGTDTQYF
cdr3_nt: TGTGCCAGCAGTACCCCATGGGCCAAGGGGGGCACAGATACGCAGTATTTT

j_call: TRBJ2-2
clone_size: many
d_call: NA
v_call: TRBV30
cdr3_aa: CAWRVLGTGELFF
cdr3_nt: TGTGCCTGGAGAGTTCTCGGGACCGGGGAGCTGTTTTTT

j_call: TRBJ1-6
clone_size: NA
d_call: TRBD1
v_call: TRBV27
cdr3_aa: CASSEYRGGWSPLHF
cdr3_nt: TGTGCCAGCAGTGAATACAGGGGAGGTTGGTCACCCCTCCACTTT

j_call: TRBJ2-3
clone_size: NA
d_call: TRBD2
v_call: TRBV4-2
cdr3_aa: CASSPTLAGGSTDTQYF
cdr3_nt: TGTGCCAGCAGCCCGACACTAGCGGGGGGGAGCACAGATACGCAGTATTTT

j_call: TRBJ1-4
clone_size: few
d_call: TRBD1
v_call: TRBV4-2
cdr3_aa: CASSRGTAANEKLFF
cdr3_nt: TGTGCCAGCAGCCGGGGGACAGCAGCTAATGAAAAACTGTTTTTT

j_call: TRBJ2-2
clone_size: few
d_call: TRBD1
v_call: TRBV5-1
cdr3_aa: CASGTGDPNTGELFF
cdr3_nt: TGCGCCAGCGGGACAGGGGACCCTAACACCGGGGAGCTGTTTTTT

j_call: TRBJ2-2
clone_size: NA
d_call: NA
v_call: TRBV7-6
cdr3_aa: CASSTLGAGTGELFF
cdr3_nt: TGTGCCAGCAGCACTTTGGGGGCCGGAACCGGGGAGCTGTTTTTT

j_call: TRBJ1-1
clone_size: NA
d_call: NA
v_call: TRBV4-3
cdr3_aa: CASSQEFLEETMGEAFF
cdr3_nt: TGCGCCAGCAGCCAAGAATTTCTCGAGGAAACGATGGGGGAAGCTTTCTTT

j_call: TRBJ2-5
clone_size: NA
d_call: NA
v_call: TRBV28
cdr3_aa: CASSPRQSGETQYF
cdr3_nt: TGTGCCAGCAGTCCCCGACAGAGCGGGGAGACCCAGTACTTC

j_call: TRBJ1-1
clone_size: NA
d_call: NA
v_call: TRBV12-3/TRBV12-4
cdr3_aa: CASSFFAGNTEAFF
cdr3_nt: TGTGCCAGCAGTTTTTTTGCGGGGAACACTGAAGCTTTCTTT

j_call: TRBJ1-4
clone_size: few
d_call: TRBD1
v_call: TRBV29-1
cdr3_aa: CSVGQGPSEKLFF
cdr3_nt: TGCAGCGTGGGACAGGGTCCTTCCGAAAAACTGTTTTTT

j_call: TRBJ2-1
clone_size: NA
d_call: NA
v_call: TRBV4-2
cdr3_aa: CASSQERGSNEQFF
cdr3_nt: TGTGCCAGCAGCCAAGAACGGGGAAGCAATGAGCAGTTCTTC

j_call: TRBJ2-1
clone_size: few
d_call: NA
v_call: TRBV23-1
cdr3_aa: CASSHGGAENEQFF
cdr3_nt: TGCGCCAGCAGTCACGGCGGGGCTGAAAATGAGCAGTTCTTC

j_call: TRBJ2-1
clone_size: few
d_call: NA
v_call: TRBV6-5
cdr3_aa: CASSYSGGQVEEQFF
cdr3_nt: TGTGCCAGCAGTTACTCTGGGGGGCAGGTCGAGGAGCAGTTCTTC

j_call: TRBJ2-4
clone_size: few
d_call: NA
v_call: TRBV18
cdr3_aa: CASSPSGRAKNIQYF
cdr3_nt: TGTGCCAGCTCGCCGAGCGGGCGAGCCAAAAACATTCAGTACTTC

j_call: TRBJ1-1
clone_size: few
d_call: TRBD1
v_call: TRBV7-9
cdr3_aa: CASSRQTGETEAFF
cdr3_nt: TGTGCCAGCAGCAGGCAGACAGGGGAAACTGAAGCTTTCTTT

j_call: TRBJ2-2
clone_size: NA
d_call: NA
v_call: TRBV6-5
cdr3_aa: CASSYKYWEGELFF
cdr3_nt: TGTGCCAGCAGTTACAAGTACTGGGAAGGGGAGCTGTTTTTT

j_call: TRBJ2-1
clone_size: NA
d_call: TRBD2
v_call: TRBV7-9
cdr3_aa: CASSSQVGLAFPYNEQFF
cdr3_nt: TGTGCCAGCAGCTCCCAGGTTGGACTAGCTTTTCCCTACAATGAGCAGTTCTTC

j_call: TRBJ2-5
clone_size: few
d_call: NA
v_call: TRBV10-2
cdr3_aa: CASSLQGFETQYF
cdr3_nt: TGCGCCAGCAGTTTGCAGGGCTTCGAGACCCAGTACTTC

j_call: TRBJ2-1
clone_size: few
d_call: TRBD2
v_call: TRBV5-1
cdr3_aa: CASRTSGGHEQFF
cdr3_nt: TGCGCCAGTCGGACTAGCGGGGGCCATGAGCAGTTCTTC